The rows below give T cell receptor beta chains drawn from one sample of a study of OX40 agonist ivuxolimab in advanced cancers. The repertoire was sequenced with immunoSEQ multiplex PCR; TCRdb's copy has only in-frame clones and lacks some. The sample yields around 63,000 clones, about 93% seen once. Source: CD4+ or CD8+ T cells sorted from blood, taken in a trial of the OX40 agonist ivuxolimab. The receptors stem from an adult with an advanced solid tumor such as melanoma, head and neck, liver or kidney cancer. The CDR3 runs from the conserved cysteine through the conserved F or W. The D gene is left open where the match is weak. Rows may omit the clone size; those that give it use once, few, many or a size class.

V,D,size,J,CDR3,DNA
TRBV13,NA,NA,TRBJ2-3,CASSPGPTDTQYF,TGTGCCAGCAGCCCTGGACCCACAGATACGCAGTATTTT
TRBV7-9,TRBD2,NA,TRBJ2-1,CASSSPGLAINEQFF,TGTGCCAGCAGCTCACCGGGACTAGCGATCAATGAGCAGTTCTTC
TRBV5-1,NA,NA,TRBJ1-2,CASSYGGASNGYTF,TGCGCCAGCAGCTATGGGGGCGCAAGTAATGGCTACACCTTC
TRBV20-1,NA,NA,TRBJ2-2,CSARATGELFF,TGCAGTGCTAGGGCTACCGGGGAGCTGTTTTTT
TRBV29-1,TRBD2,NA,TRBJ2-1,CSVEGETSYQTYYNEQFF,TGCAGCGTTGAAGGAGAGACTAGCTATCAAACTTATTACAATGAGCAGTTCTTC
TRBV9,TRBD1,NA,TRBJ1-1,CASSSVTGSTEAFF,TGTGCCAGCAGCTCTGTGACAGGGAGTACTGAAGCTTTCTTT
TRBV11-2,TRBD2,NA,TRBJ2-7,CASSLGTSVHYEQYF,TGTGCCAGCAGCTTAGGGACTAGCGTCCACTACGAGCAGTACTTC
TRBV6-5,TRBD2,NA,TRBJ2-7,CASRWTSGYYEQYF,TGTGCCAGCAGGTGGACTAGCGGGTACTACGAGCAGTACTTC
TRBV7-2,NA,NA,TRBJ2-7,CASSLEFDRYEQYF,TGTGCCAGCAGCTTAGAGTTCGATCGATACGAGCAGTACTTC
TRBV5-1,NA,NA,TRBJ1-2,CASSLVSRGTSQTGYTF,TGCGCCAGCAGCTTGGTTTCCCGGGGGACATCTCAAACGGGCTACACCTTC
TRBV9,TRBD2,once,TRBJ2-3,CASRPTTITSGRDDTQYF,TGTGCCAGCAGACCAACCACGATTACTAGCGGGAGGGATGATACGCAGTATTTT
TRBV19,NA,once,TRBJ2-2,CATLSNTGELFF,TGTGCCACCCTCAGCAACACCGGGGAGCTGTTTTTT
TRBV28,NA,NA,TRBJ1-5,CASSSVGGNQPQHF,TGTGCCAGCAGTTCTGTCGGAGGCAATCAGCCCCAGCATTTT
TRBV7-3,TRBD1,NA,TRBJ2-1,CASSPLGQGIYNEQFF,TGTGCCAGCAGCCCACTTGGACAGGGCATTTACAATGAGCAGTTCTTC
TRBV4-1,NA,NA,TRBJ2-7,CASSQDGGSSYEQYF,TGCGCCAGCAGCCAAGATGGAGGTAGCTCCTACGAGCAGTACTTC
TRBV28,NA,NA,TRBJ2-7,CASSFGFSYEQYF,TGTGCCAGCAGTTTTGGTTTCTCCTACGAGCAGTACTTC
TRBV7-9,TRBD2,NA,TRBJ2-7,CASSPSGSYEQYF,TGTGCCAGCAGCCCTAGCGGATCCTACGAGCAGTACTTC
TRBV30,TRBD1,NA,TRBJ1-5,CAWSVGQGEQPQHF,TGTGCCTGGAGTGTGGGACAGGGGGAGCAGCCCCAGCATTTT
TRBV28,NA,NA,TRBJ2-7,CASSLYGDGEQYF,TGTGCCAGCAGTTTATACGGTGATGGAGAGCAGTACTTC
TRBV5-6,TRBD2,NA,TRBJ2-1,CASSLAHGDYSFNEQFF,TGTGCCAGCAGCTTGGCCCACGGGGACTACTCCTTCAATGAGCAGTTCTTC
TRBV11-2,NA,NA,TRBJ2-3,CASSLHLSSTDTQYF,TGTGCCAGCAGCCTACACCTCTCAAGCACAGATACGCAGTATTTT
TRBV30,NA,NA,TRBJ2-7,CAWSAGPYEQYF,TGTGCCTGGAGTGCGGGACCATACGAGCAGTACTTC
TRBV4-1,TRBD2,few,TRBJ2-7,CASSQEGPEFGGSFYEQYF,TGCGCCAGCAGCCAAGAAGGTCCGGAGTTTGGCGGGAGTTTCTACGAGCAGTACTTC
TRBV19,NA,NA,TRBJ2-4,CASSSGNQNIQYF,TGTGCCAGTAGCTCAGGGAACCAAAACATTCAGTACTTC
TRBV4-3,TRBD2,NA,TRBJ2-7,CASSLGGDEREGEQYF,TGCGCCAGCAGCCTCGGTGGGGATGAGCGGGAAGGCGAGCAGTACTTC
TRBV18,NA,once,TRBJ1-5,CASSPGNWRSEGNQPQHF,TGTGCCAGCTCACCTGGGAATTGGAGGAGTGAAGGCAATCAGCCCCAGCATTTT
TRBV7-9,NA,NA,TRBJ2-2,CASSLAPDPGELFF,TGTGCCAGCAGCTTAGCCCCGGATCCCGGGGAGCTGTTTTTT
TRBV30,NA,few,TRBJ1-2,CAWSGRMHTF,TGTGCCTGGAGTGGAAGGATGCACACCTTC